The following is a T cell receptor beta chain sequence with its context. Antigen: not known. It was with 60 Vbeta and 13 Jbeta primers that the PCR ran. Per the study methods: As a later analysis found, there were tens of millions of unique TCR beta chains, of which some 9.9 million were shared. Sequencing was performed with immunoSEQ multiplex PCR; in TCRdb, only in-frame clones are kept and a portion is missing. That table is the source of V, J and clone size, and D and trimming were worked out from the DNA. The sample has 150,000 to 200,000 clones; around 78% are singletons. These data are taken from a study of cytomegalovirus exposure and HLA in healthy donors. Findings and caveats of the study: As confirmed in vitro, three CMV-associated chains were specific for CMV antigens.

The sequenced sample was PBMCs. The sequence came from a young man in good health and CMV-seronegative.

The chain's CDR3 is CASSFWRARGGDTQYF. Written as DNA, the CDR3 is TGTGCCAGCAGCTTTTGGAGGGCAAGGGGCGGAGATACGCAGTATTTT. V gene TRBV11-2 combines with J gene TRBJ2-3; perhaps TRBD2 as D (6 bases). This CDR3 spans 16 amino acids. V lost 3 bases to trimming and J lost 5 bases, with 18 bases between them. Germline-derived CDR1 and CDR2 are SGHAT and FQNNGV.